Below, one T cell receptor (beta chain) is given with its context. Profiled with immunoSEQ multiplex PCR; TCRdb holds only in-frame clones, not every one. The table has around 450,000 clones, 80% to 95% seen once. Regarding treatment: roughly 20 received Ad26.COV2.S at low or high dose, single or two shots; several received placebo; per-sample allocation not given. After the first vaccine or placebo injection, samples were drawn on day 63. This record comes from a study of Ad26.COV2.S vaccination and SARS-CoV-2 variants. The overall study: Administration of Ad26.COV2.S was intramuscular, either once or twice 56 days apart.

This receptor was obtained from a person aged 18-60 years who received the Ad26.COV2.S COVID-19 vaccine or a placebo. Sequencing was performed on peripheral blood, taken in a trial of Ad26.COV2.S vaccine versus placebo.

CDR3 sequence reads: CASSFNGVTGANVLTF. CDR3 DNA: TGCGCCAGCAGCTTTAATGGGGTGACTGGGGCCAACGTCCTGACTTTC. The chain uses TRBV5-1 and TRBJ2-6; no definite D call. CDR1 and CDR2 (germline): SGHRS, YFSETQ. CDR3 length: 16 residues. V lost 2 bases and J 2 bases, leaving 11 bases between the germline ends.